This TCR beta chain was recovered during a study of molecular identifiers for immune sequencing clone quantification. Across the study: Four of five splits of RNA from approximately 20,000 or 100,000 naive CD8 cells were sequenced in replicates. Study-wide points: In naive cells, under 1% of molecules belonged to clones above 20 RNA copies, against over 99% in effector cells. Single-cell amounts of spiked Jurkat TCR RNA were reportedly detectable among roughly 1 million naive cells.

TCRdb re-derived calls from the PCR reads in MiXCR, one entry per CDR3 protein. The sample yields over 550,000 distinct CDR3 sequences, roughly 23% seen once. CDR1 and CDR2 (germline): SQVTM, ANQGSEA. Trimming left V 4 bases short and J 3 bases short, with 12 bases between. The CDR3 length is 13 residues. This clonotype was seen many times. Its antigen is unknown. Researchers sorted naive CD8 T cells as cells that were CD8+CD4-CCR7+CD45RA+. The TCR sequence derives from a human donor in good health. Some libraries in this study had Jurkat cell RNA spiked in. The sample was naive CD8+ T cells from blood, with Jurkat cell RNA spiked in. Described subset: FACS-sorted CD8+CD4-CCR7+CD45RA+ naive T cells. The V gene is TRBV29-1, the J gene TRBJ1-1; no firm D call. This CDR3 reads CSVVLRLDTEAFF. CDR3 in DNA: TGCAGCGTTGTCTTACGCTTGGACACTGAAGCTTTCTTT.